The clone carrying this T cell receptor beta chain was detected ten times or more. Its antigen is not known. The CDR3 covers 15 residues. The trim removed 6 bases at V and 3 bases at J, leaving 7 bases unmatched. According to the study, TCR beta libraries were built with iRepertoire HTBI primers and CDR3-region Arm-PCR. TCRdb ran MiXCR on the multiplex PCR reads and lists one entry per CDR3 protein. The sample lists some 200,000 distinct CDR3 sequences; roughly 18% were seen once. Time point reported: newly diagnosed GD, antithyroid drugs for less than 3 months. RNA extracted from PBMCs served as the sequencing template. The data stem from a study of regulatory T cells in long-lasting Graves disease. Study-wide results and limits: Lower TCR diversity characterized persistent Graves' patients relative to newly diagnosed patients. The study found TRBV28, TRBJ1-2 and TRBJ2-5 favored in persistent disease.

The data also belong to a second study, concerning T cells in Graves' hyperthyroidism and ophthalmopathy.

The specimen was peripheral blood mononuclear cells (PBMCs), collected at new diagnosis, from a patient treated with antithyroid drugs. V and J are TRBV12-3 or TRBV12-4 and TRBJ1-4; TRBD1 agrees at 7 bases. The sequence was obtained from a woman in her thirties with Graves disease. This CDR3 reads CASRPGTVPNEKLFF. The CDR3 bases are TGTGCCAGCAGACCTGGGACAGTTCCTAATGAAAAACTGTTTTTT.